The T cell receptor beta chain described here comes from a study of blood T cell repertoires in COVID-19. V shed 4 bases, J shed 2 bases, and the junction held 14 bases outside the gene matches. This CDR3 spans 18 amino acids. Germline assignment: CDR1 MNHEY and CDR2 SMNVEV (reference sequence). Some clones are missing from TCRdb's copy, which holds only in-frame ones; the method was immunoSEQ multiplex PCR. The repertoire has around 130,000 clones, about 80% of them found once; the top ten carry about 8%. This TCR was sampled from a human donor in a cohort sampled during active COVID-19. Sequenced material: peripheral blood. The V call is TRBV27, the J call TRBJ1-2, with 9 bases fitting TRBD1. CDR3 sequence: CASSSSRDRVRGNYGYTF. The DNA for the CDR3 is TGTGCCAGCAGTTCGTCCCGGGACAGGGTAAGGGGGAACTATGGCTACACCTTC.